Below, one TCR beta chain is given with its context. The read stops 3 residues short of the end of the CDR3; the missing end is completed from the germline J gene. Produced via immunoSEQ multiplex PCR; TCRdb's table is partial and in-frame only. Its table records roughly 48,000 clones. The data are from a study of Tregs in tolerant kidney transplant recipients. This CDR3 is 13 amino acids long. Looked up from germline, CDR1 is DFQATT and CDR2 is SNEGSKA (reference sequence). The V and J ends lost 4 bases and 4 bases, in that order; junction bases with no gene match: 5. The sequence was collected from a human donor who received a combined kidney and bone marrow transplant. The material sequenced was CD4+ T cells from blood, taken before the transplant. V usage is TRBV20-1 and J usage is TRBJ2-5; 8 bases line up with TRBD2. The part of the CDR3 DNA that was read is TGCAGTGCTACTGGGACTAGTAGAGAGACC. Translating gives CSATGTSRET. In full, the CDR3 reads CSATGTSRETQYF.